This is a list of T cell receptor beta chains from one sample in a study of T cells in Graves' hyperthyroidism and ophthalmopathy. TCRdb re-called the multiplex PCR reads with MiXCR, one entry per CDR3 protein. This table holds 550,000 to 800,000 distinct CDR3 sequences, around 16% found once. Specimen: blood. Receptors were obtained from a man aged 50 to 60 with Graves' hyperthyroidism. Both conserved end residues are part of each CDR3. Fields, in order: CDR3 length, clone size, D gene, V gene, J gene, CDR3 protein, CDR3 DNA. A D gene is named only where the DNA matches it firmly. Size is stated for part of the rows, as once, few or many counts, or as a class when the clone is expanded.

17	few	TRBD1	TRBV5-6	TRBJ1-1	CASSLVLTGISNTEAFF	TGTGCCAGCAGCTTGGTCCTGACAGGGATATCGAACACTGAAGCTTTCTTT
16	many	TRBD2	TRBV3-1	TRBJ2-5	CASSQDQTSGQETQYF	TGTGCCAGCAGCCAAGATCAGACTAGCGGGCAAGAGACCCAGTACTTC
12	NA	NA	TRBV20-1	TRBJ1-2	CSASRDRGGYTF	TGCAGTGCTAGCCGCGATCGTGGTGGCTACACCTTC
12	many	NA	TRBV28	TRBJ2-2	CASRTHGGELFF	TGTGCCAGCAGAACTCATGGCGGGGAGCTGTTTTTT
15	few	TRBD2	TRBV9	TRBJ2-1	CASSVSGNLINEQFF	TGTGCCAGCAGCGTGAGCGGGAACTTGATCAATGAGCAGTTCTTC
16	NA	NA	TRBV5-1	TRBJ2-6	CASSPGALSGANVLTF	TGCGCCAGCAGCCCGGGGGCTCTCTCTGGGGCCAACGTCCTGACTTTC
17	many	NA	TRBV7-8	TRBJ2-7	CASSLGKGGGLAYEQYF	TGTGCCAGCAGCTTAGGGAAGGGGGGGGGGCTAGCCTACGAGCAGTACTTC
13	many	NA	TRBV27	TRBJ1-1	CASRTGRSTEAFF	TGTGCCAGCAGGACCGGGAGAAGCACTGAAGCTTTCTTT
18	many	TRBD2	TRBV28	TRBJ2-1	CASIPAAGGQSSYNEQFF	TGTGCCAGCATCCCCGCGGCGGGGGGCCAAAGCTCCTACAATGAGCAGTTCTTC
12	few	NA	TRBV19	TRBJ2-1	CASRFSGNEQFF	TGTGCCAGTAGGTTTAGTGGAAATGAGCAGTTCTTC
13	few	TRBD2	TRBV6-2/TRBV6-3	TRBJ2-1	CASNGGAYNEQFF	TGTGCCAGCAATGGGGGGGCCTACAATGAGCAGTTCTTC
17	NA	NA	TRBV4-3	TRBJ2-3	CASSQDWRTASTDTQYF	TGCGCCAGCAGCCAAGATTGGAGGACAGCTAGCACAGATACGCAGTATTTT
14	few	NA	TRBV5-1	TRBJ1-5	CASSYDPANQPQHF	TGCGCCAGCAGCTACGACCCGGCGAATCAGCCCCAGCATTTT
17	many	NA	TRBV5-1	TRBJ2-1	CASSLVHPISTNNEQFF	TGCGCCAGCAGCTTGGTGCATCCTATCTCCACAAATAATGAGCAGTTCTTC
14	many	TRBD1	TRBV2	TRBJ1-2	CASIGQGHSYGYTF	TGTGCCAGCATCGGACAGGGACATAGCTATGGCTACACCTTC
17	NA	TRBD1	TRBV3-1	TRBJ1-1	CASSYRTGPYLNTEAFF	TGTGCCAGCAGCTACAGGACAGGGCCATACCTGAACACTGAAGCTTTCTTT
15	many	NA	TRBV28	TRBJ1-2	CASGDRARTSYGYTF	TGTGCCAGCGGCGATCGGGCAAGAACTTCCTATGGCTACACCTTC
16	NA	NA	TRBV4-1	TRBJ2-3	CASSQEVVPSTDTQYF	TGCGCCAGCAGCCAAGAGGTAGTTCCGAGCACAGATACGCAGTATTTT
15	many	TRBD1	TRBV20-1	TRBJ1-6	CSARGFGQGSSPLHF	TGCAGTGCTAGGGGGTTCGGACAGGGAAGTTCACCCCTCCACTTT
14	many	NA	TRBV7-9	TRBJ2-7	CASSLTGPAGEQYF	TGTGCCAGCAGCTTAACAGGCCCCGCGGGGGAGCAGTACTTC
16	many	TRBD2	TRBV24-1	TRBJ2-3	CATSDGTSDSTDTQYF	TGTGCCACCAGTGATGGGACTAGCGATAGCACAGATACGCAGTATTTT
15	NA	NA	TRBV7-3	TRBJ2-1	CASSSPEGPYNEQFF	TGTGCCAGCAGCTCCCCGGAGGGCCCCTACAATGAGCAGTTCTTC
17	NA	NA	TRBV9	TRBJ2-4	CASSSQGSGIAKNIQYF	TGTGCCAGCAGCTCACAGGGCTCAGGGATAGCCAAAAACATTCAGTACTTC
15	few	TRBD1	TRBV2	TRBJ2-4	CASSDLTGGENIQYF	TGTGCCAGCAGTGATTTAACAGGGGGCGAAAACATTCAGTACTTC
12	NA	NA	TRBV3-1	TRBJ1-2	CASSQGACGYTF	TGTGCCAGCAGCCAGGGTGCCTGTGGCTACACCTTC
15	NA	NA	TRBV3-1	TRBJ2-5	CASSTEGNEVETQYF	TGTGCCAGCAGCACGGAGGGAAACGAAGTGGAGACCCAGTACTTC
16	many	TRBD2	TRBV6-5	TRBJ2-1	CASSYSGLADYNEQFF	TGTGCCAGCAGTTACTCGGGACTAGCGGACTACAATGAGCAGTTCTTC
15	NA	NA	TRBV28	TRBJ1-4	CASSLSGSSGEKLFF	TGTGCCAGCAGTTTATCAGGCAGTTCGGGTGAAAAACTGTTTTTT
15	many	NA	TRBV12-3/TRBV12-4	TRBJ1-5	CASSTPGVSDQPQHF	TGTGCCAGCAGTACTCCGGGGGTAAGCGATCAGCCCCAGCATTTT
16	NA	TRBD2	TRBV7-2	TRBJ2-1	CASNVFPGLAVNEQFF	TGTGCCAGCAACGTTTTTCCGGGACTAGCGGTAAATGAGCAGTTCTTC
14	NA	NA	TRBV9	TRBJ2-2	CASSVDRENGELFF	TGTGCCAGCAGCGTAGACAGGGAGAACGGGGAGCTGTTTTTT
13	NA	TRBD2	TRBV20-1	TRBJ2-1	CSALAGSYNEQFF	TGCAGTGCCCTAGCGGGCTCCTACAATGAGCAGTTCTTC
15	many	NA	TRBV7-9	TRBJ2-3	CASSLAGAVTDTQYF	TGTGCCAGCAGCTTAGCGGGAGCGGTTACAGATACGCAGTATTTT
15	NA	NA	TRBV24-1	TRBJ2-7	CATSDPARSSYEQYF	TGTGCCACCAGTGACCCTGCCAGGAGCTCCTACGAGCAGTACTTC
14	many	TRBD1	TRBV6-1	TRBJ2-5	CASSVTGGIETQYF	TGTGCCAGCAGTGTGACAGGGGGCATAGAGACCCAGTACTTC
11	many	NA	TRBV2	TRBJ1-2	CASSTDYGYTF	TGTGCCAGCAGTACGGACTATGGCTACACCTTC
15	NA	NA	TRBV7-2	TRBJ1-5	CASSFDRSGLWPQHF	TGCGCCAGCAGCTTCGACAGATCAGGGCTTTGGCCCCAGCATTTT
16	many	TRBD1	TRBV24-1	TRBJ1-2	CATSDSNRGLGYGYTF	TGTGCCACCAGTGATTCGAACAGGGGCTTGGGCTATGGCTACACCTTC
15	many	TRBD1	TRBV28	TRBJ2-7	CASSSVDRGSYEQYF	TGTGCCAGCAGTTCCGTTGACAGGGGCTCCTACGAGCAGTACTTC
13	few	TRBD2	TRBV7-2	TRBJ2-4	CASSFSGRDIQYF	TGTGCCAGCAGCTTCTCAGGGAGGGACATTCAGTACTTC
18	few	NA	TRBV30	TRBJ2-1	CAWSAGIIRDVTYNEQFF	TGTGCCTGGAGTGCCGGTATTATCCGGGACGTTACCTACAATGAGCAGTTCTTC
17	NA	TRBD2	TRBV4-2	TRBJ2-7	CASSQAVAGGYNYEQYF	TGTGCCAGCAGCCAAGCCGTAGCGGGAGGGTACAACTACGAGCAGTACTTC
15	many	TRBD2	TRBV24-1	TRBJ2-5	CATSDNGLAPETQYF	TGTGCCACCAGTGATAACGGACTAGCTCCGGAGACCCAGTACTTC
17	few	TRBD2	TRBV11-2	TRBJ2-7	CASSLGLAGGKSYEQYF	TGTGCCAGCAGCTTGGGACTAGCGGGAGGGAAGTCCTACGAGCAGTACTTC
15	many	NA	TRBV28	TRBJ1-1	CASVPAAGMVTEAFF	TGTGCCAGCGTACCGGCCGCGGGTATGGTGACTGAAGCTTTCTTT
15	NA	TRBD1	TRBV25-1	TRBJ2-1	CASSDLRLKGAEQFF	TGTGCCAGCAGTGATTTGAGGCTCAAGGGGGCTGAGCAGTTCTTC
14	many	TRBD2	TRBV7-9	TRBJ2-1	CASSLLAGVREQFF	TGTGCCAGCAGCTTGCTAGCGGGAGTAAGGGAGCAGTTCTTC
16	many	TRBD2	TRBV11-2	TRBJ2-3	CASSLGPLAGTDTQYF	TGTGCCAGCAGCTTAGGCCCACTAGCGGGCACAGATACGCAGTATTTT
15	many	TRBD2	TRBV27	TRBJ2-5	CASSLLASRLETQYF	TGTGCCAGCAGCTTACTAGCGTCCCGGCTAGAGACCCAGTACTTC
15	NA	TRBD1	TRBV27	TRBJ2-7	CASSLLSDRDGEQYF	TGTGCCAGCAGTTTATTGTCCGACAGGGACGGCGAGCAGTACTTC
14	few	NA	TRBV5-1	TRBJ2-1	CASSLVSGYNEQFF	TGCGCCAGCAGCTTAGTGTCGGGGTACAATGAGCAGTTCTTC
17	few	TRBD2	TRBV24-1	TRBJ2-1	CATSDLETSGNYNEQFF	TGTGCCACCAGTGATTTGGAGACTAGCGGGAACTACAATGAGCAGTTCTTC
16	few	NA	TRBV30	TRBJ1-4	CAWSAGSGGTNEKLFF	TGTGCCTGGAGTGCCGGCAGCGGGGGAACTAATGAAAAACTGTTTTTT
15	many	TRBD1	TRBV6-1	TRBJ1-1	CASSEGDRLNTEAFF	TGTGCCAGCAGTGAAGGGGACAGGCTGAACACTGAAGCTTTCTTT
18	NA	TRBD2	TRBV19	TRBJ2-1	CASSTSHLAGPSYNEQFF	TGTGCCAGTAGTACCTCCCACCTAGCGGGCCCCTCCTACAATGAGCAGTTCTTC
14	many	NA	TRBV30	TRBJ1-5	CACNGKMNNQPQHF	TGTGCCTGCAATGGGAAAATGAACAATCAGCCCCAGCATTTT
13	many	NA	TRBV7-8	TRBJ1-1	CASSAGTADEAFF	TGTGCCAGCAGCGCGGGGACTGCGGATGAAGCTTTCTTT
13	many	NA	TRBV27	TRBJ1-1	CASSLGANTEAFF	TGTGCCAGCAGTTTAGGGGCGAACACTGAAGCTTTCTTT
13	many	NA	TRBV10-3	TRBJ2-5	CASSEATQETQYF	TGTGCCTCTTCAGAGGCTACTCAAGAGACCCAGTACTTC